The 26 T cell receptor beta chains below were found in one sample sequenced in a study of blood T cell repertoires in COVID-19. Clones were read by immunoSEQ multiplex PCR, and TCRdb kept only the in-frame ones, dropping some. Of about 120,000 clones detected, about 85% appear once; the ten largest clones hold more than 1.5%. Sequencing input: peripheral blood. Every receptor here comes from a man aged 65 to 79 with acute or convalescent COVID-19.

The CDR3 DNA reads TGTGCCAGCAGAAAGAGGGGGAACTACGAGCAGTACTTC. Residues: CASRKRGNYEQYF. The J gene is TRBJ2-7, the V gene TRBV27; the D gene is possibly TRBD1 (6 bases). This CDR3 has 13 residues. The germline V and J ends were trimmed by 6 bases and 3 bases, with 12 bases remaining between them. The germline V gene has CDR1 MNHEY and CDR2 SMNVEV (reference sequence).

The rearrangement uses TRBV2 and TRBJ2-1, with 9 bases aligning to TRBD2. From germline, CDR1 is SNHLY and CDR2 FYNNEI. The CDR3 contains 16 residues. Losses at the gene ends were 6 bases for V and 2 bases for J; bases not matched to a gene: 8. CDR3 sequence reads: CASSATLAGTYNEQFF. The CDR3 bases are TGTGCCAGCAGCGCCACCCTAGCGGGGACCTACAATGAGCAGTTCTTC.

This clone showed up just a few times. V is TRBV2 and J is TRBJ1-2; D may be TRBD1 (6 bases). V gave up 5 bases and J gave up 6 bases, with 31 bases separating them. Germline V gene sequence: CDR1 SNHLY, CDR2 FYNNEI. The CDR3 covers 19 residues. CDR3 nucleotides: TGTGCCAGCAGTCCCACCTCGTCTTGGGCAACAGGGTTCAGCCATGGCTACACCTTC. Amino acids: CASSPTSSWATGFSHGYTF. Full variable domain (outside the CDR3, taken from reference TRBV2 and TRBJ1-2): EPEVTQTPSHQVTQMGQEVILRCVPISNHLYFYWYRQILGQKVEFLVSFYNNEISEKSEIFDDQFSVERPDGSNFTLKIRSTKLEDSAMYFCASSPTSSWATGFSHGYTFGSGTRLTVV.

This sequence joins TRBV11-2 and TRBJ2-7; TRBD1 aligns across 8 bases. The CDR3 consists of 15 residues. V lost 4 bases and J lost 5; bases outside the gene matches: 10. The germline gives CDR1 SGHAT, CDR2 FQNNGV. CDR3 region: CASSYQGQGWHEQYF. In DNA, the CDR3 is TGTGCCAGCAGCTACCAAGGACAGGGATGGCACGAGCAGTACTTC.

This clone was counted a single time. The gene calls are TRBV29-1 and TRBJ2-5; the match to TRBD2 covers 7 bases. The CDR3 length is 14 residues. Germline CDR1 and CDR2: SQVTM and ANQGSEA. V dropped 4 bases and J dropped 6; count of bases not matched to a gene: 11. DNA of the CDR3: TGCAGCGTTGTTGGACTAGTTTTAGGAAAGACCCAGTACTTC. It encodes CSVVGLVLGKTQYF.

This clone was detected once. The chain employs TRBV2 and TRBJ1-6; D is unclear. CDR3 length: 10 residues. With 6 bases removed from V and 14 bases from J, the gap between germline ends came to 8 bases. Germline CDR1 reads SNHLY; CDR2 reads FYNNEI. CDR3 DNA sequence: TGTGCCAGCAGGGTAGCTGCCCTCCACTTT. This encodes CASRVAALHF.

CDR3: CASIPRQRLAYEQYF. The CDR3 DNA sequence: TGTGCCAGCATCCCTAGACAGAGGTTAGCCTACGAGCAGTACTTC. The rearrangement uses TRBV21-1 and TRBJ2-7; TRBD1, the table's D call, was not compared with the DNA. TRBV21-1 is termed a pseudogene. The CDR3 extends over 15 amino acids.

CDR3 sequence reads: CASSQERLSGNTIYF. DNA of the CDR3: TGTGCCAGCAGCCAAGAGCGACTTTCTGGAAACACCATATATTTT. The chain recombines TRBV3-1 (or the pseudogene TRBV3-2) with TRBJ1-3, with D uncertain. Germline V CDR1 and CDR2: LGHDT, YNNKEL (reference sequence). The ends were cut back, 0 bases at V and 1 base at J, with 7 bases in the middle. The CDR3 runs 15 residues.

The CDR3 DNA sequence: TGTGCCAGTAGCAGGGGAAACGTCAGATTCCAAGAGACCCAGTACTTC. The encoded protein is CASSRGNVRFQETQYF. The chain links TRBV19 to TRBJ2-5; D may be TRBD1 (6 bases). The CDR3 sequence is 16 residues long. Germline CDR1 and CDR2: LNHDA and SQIVND (reference sequence). Trimming stripped 6 bases from V and 1 base from J, with 18 bases between.

This sequence joins TRBV27 and TRBJ1-1, with a weak D call TRBD1 (5 bases). V was trimmed by 2 bases and J by 0 bases, leaving 7 bases between them. The CDR3 runs to 14 residues. The germline gives CDR1 MNHEY, CDR2 SMNVEV (reference sequence). CDR3 residues: CASSLIGVNTEAFF. Written as DNA, the CDR3 is TGTGCCAGCAGTTTAATAGGGGTGAACACTGAAGCTTTCTTT.

V is TRBV6-5 and J is TRBJ2-1, with a possible D match to TRBD1 (6 bases). The CDR3 consists of 15 residues. Looked up from germline, CDR1 is MNHEY and CDR2 is SVGAGI. V lost 9 bases to trimming and J lost 5 bases, with 20 bases between them. CDR3 nucleotides: TGTGCCAGAGAAAGCAATGGGGGCTTGCACAATGAGCAGTTCTTC. It codes for CARESNGGLHNEQFF.

This clone appeared a few times. The chain employs TRBV5-1 and TRBJ1-6; D is undetermined. Trimming removed 0 bases at V and 5 bases at J, with 15 bases between. This CDR3 region has 17 residues. Germline CDR1 and CDR2: SGHRS and YFSETQ. The CDR3 here is CASSLDSRNSNNSPLHF. The CDR3 DNA sequence: TGCGCCAGCAGCTTGGACAGCCGGAACTCAAATAATTCACCCCTCCACTTT.

The chain combines TRBV11-3 with TRBJ2-3; no reliable D call. Germline CDR1 is SGHNT and CDR2 is YENEEA. V gave up 2 bases and J gave up 1 base, with 10 bases separating them. The CDR3 spans 15 residues. The CDR3 DNA reads as TGTGCCAGCAGCTTAAATTCCCAGGGCACAGATACGCAGTATTTT. Residues: CASSLNSQGTDTQYF.

There are a few counts of this clone. The chain links TRBV30 to TRBJ2-1; 8 nucleotides match TRBD2. Germline V gives CDR1 GTSNPN, CDR2 SVGIG (reference sequence). The junction had 34 bases not matched to a gene; V was cut back by 5 bases and J by 13 bases. The CDR3 sequence is 20 residues long. CDR3 sequence reads: CAWVPYQWTGGLSTAGGQFF. CDR3 nucleotides: TGTGCCTGGGTCCCTTATCAGTGGACGGGGGGGCTCTCTACGGCCGGAGGACAGTTCTTC.

This clone was seen once. The rearrangement links TRBV11-3 to TRBJ2-2, with 8 nucleotides matching TRBD1. Germline V gives CDR1 SGHNT, CDR2 YENEEA. V shed 5 bases, J shed 2 bases, and the junction held 4 bases outside the gene matches. The CDR3 sequence is 15 residues long. This chain's CDR3 is CASSKGQANTGELFF. CDR3 bases: TGTGCCAGCAGCAAGGGACAGGCAAACACCGGGGAGCTGTTTTTT.

The rearrangement links TRBV27 to TRBJ2-3; D not resolved. V gave up 5 bases and J gave up 0 bases, with 12 bases separating them. Germline CDR1 and CDR2: MNHEY and SMNVEV (reference sequence). There are 15 residues in the CDR3. CDR3 coding DNA: TGTGCCAGCAGTGCCCCAAGAACTAGCACAGATACGCAGTATTTT. Translation: CASSAPRTSTDTQYF.

The J gene is TRBJ1-5, the V gene TRBV3-1 (or the pseudogene TRBV3-2), with D tentatively TRBD1 (6 bases). V was cut by 5 bases and J by 4 bases, with 15 bases left in between. Germline V gene data show CDR1 as LGHDT and CDR2 as YNNKEL (reference sequence). This CDR3 is built from 15 residues. The CDR3 spells CASSTSSRGNQPQHF. CDR3 nucleotides: TGTGCCAGCAGCACTTCCAGCAGGGGTAATCAGCCCCAGCATTTT.

CDR3 loop: CSASSGWLGEKLFF. CDR3 sequence (DNA): TGCAGTGCTAGTAGCGGATGGTTGGGTGAAAAACTGTTTTTT. This chain connects TRBV20-1 to TRBJ1-4; D not resolved. The CDR3 extends over 14 amino acids. Germline loops: CDR1 DFQATT, CDR2 SNEGSKA (reference sequence). The V end lost 3 bases, the J end lost 7 bases, and 15 bases lay between the germline ends.

The chain couples TRBV6-6 to TRBJ1-6; possibly TRBD1 for D (6 bases). The V end lost 3 bases, the J end lost 7 bases, and 13 bases lay between the germline ends. The CDR3 extends over 15 amino acids. CDR1 is MNHNY, CDR2 SVGAGI, per germline (reference sequence). The CDR3 protein is CASSYTGSENSPLHF. The CDR3, as DNA: TGTGCCAGCAGTTATACAGGGTCGGAGAATTCACCCCTCCACTTT.

The chain employs TRBV30 and TRBJ2-4, with D perhaps TRBD1 (6 bases). The germline gives CDR1 GTSNPN, CDR2 SVGIG (reference sequence). This CDR3 has 13 residues. With 0 bases removed from V and 4 bases from J, the gap between germline ends came to 7 bases. The DNA of the CDR3 is TGTGCCTGGAGTGTACAGGGAAAAAACATTCAGTACTTC. This encodes CAWSVQGKNIQYF. Variable domain in full (rest from reference TRBV30 and TRBJ2-4): SQTIHQWPATLVQPVGSPLSLECTVEGTSNPNLYWYRQAAGRGLQLLFYSVGIGQISSEVPQNLSASRPQDRQFILSSKKLLLSDSGFYLCAWSVQGKNIQYFGAGTRLSVL.

This clone turned up a few times. The V gene is TRBV5-4, the J gene TRBJ1-1; 7 nucleotides line up with TRBD1. Per germline, CDR1 SGHNT and CDR2 YYREEE (reference sequence). The ends lost 4 bases at V and 1 base at J; junction bases unmatched: 4. The CDR3 contains 14 residues. The CDR3, as DNA: TGTGCCAGCAGCCCGGGACAGCGGAACACTGAAGCTTTCTTT. Its translation is CASSPGQRNTEAFF.

V gene TRBV5-1 combines with J gene TRBJ1-2; 9 bases are a match to TRBD1. Germline V lookup: CDR1 SGHRS, CDR2 YFSETQ. The CDR3 is 15 amino acids. Trimming at V came to 4 bases and at J to 3 bases, leaving 7 bases not matched to a gene. The CDR3 nucleotides are TGCGCCAGCAGCGTCAACAGGGGGCCGGACTATGGCTACACCTTC. It specifies CASSVNRGPDYGYTF.

This clone has more than one count but fewer than ten. The V and J genes are TRBV11-2 and TRBJ2-1; 8 nucleotides align to TRBD2. Trimming at V came to 4 bases and at J to 8 bases, leaving 7 bases not matched to a gene. The CDR3 spans 14 residues. The germline CDR1 and CDR2 sequences are SGHAT and FQNNGV. CDR3 residues: CASSYTSGQYEQFF. CDR3 in DNA: TGTGCCAGCAGCTATACTAGCGGTCAATATGAGCAGTTCTTC.

The chain carries TRBV5-8 and TRBJ2-4; unclear D gene. Trimming took off 2 bases at V and 0 bases at J, with 9 bases between the two ends. The CDR3 extends over 15 amino acids. Germline-derived CDR1 and CDR2 are SGHTS and YDEGEE. The CDR3 region is CASSFIELAKNIQYF. CDR3 in DNA: TGTGCCAGCAGCTTCATTGAGCTAGCCAAAAACATTCAGTACTTC.

This sequence joins TRBV10-3 and TRBJ2-3, with D possibly matching TRBD1 (6 bases). The CDR3 is 15 amino acids. V shed 4 bases and J shed 2 bases, with 13 bases lying between them. Per the germline V gene, CDR1 is ENHRY and CDR2 is SYGVKD. CDR3 in DNA: TGTGCCATCAGTGGGGCAGGGGCTAACACAGATACGCAGTATTTT. This gives the protein CAISGAGANTDTQYF.

This clone was counted a few times. The rearrangement links TRBV18 to TRBJ1-2; D possibly corresponds to TRBD1 (5 bases). This CDR3 is built from 16 residues. Germline CDR1 and CDR2: KGHSH and LQKENI. V shed 6 bases and J shed 3 bases, with 20 bases lying between them. The CDR3 bases are TGTGCCAGCTCCCACAGGCCGGACAACTTTGACTATGGCTACACCTTC. Translating gives CASSHRPDNFDYGYTF.